The clone carrying this TCR beta chain was observed once. Germline V gene data show CDR1 as MDHEN and CDR2 as SYDVKM. J gave up 12 bases and V 6 bases, and 12 bases lay outside the gene matches. This CDR3 has 15 amino acids. Generated by immunoSEQ multiplex PCR, the TCRdb table keeps only in-frame clones and is missing some. The repertoire holds about 95,000 clones, with roughly four fifths as singletons. The data belong to a study of radiotherapy plus CTLA-4 blockade in lung cancer. Across the study: Around 19% of patients responded objectively, and about 33% achieved disease control.

Sequenced material: peripheral blood, taken from a patient treated with radiotherapy plus ipilimumab. V is TRBV28 and J is TRBJ2-1; 12 bases are a match to TRBD2. This sequence was found in a human donor with non-small cell lung cancer who had stable disease on radiotherapy plus ipilimumab. The CDR3 reads CASRKRAGLAGWQFF. The CDR3 bases are TGTGCCAGCAGGAAGAGAGCTGGACTAGCGGGATGGCAGTTCTTC.